The 3 T cell receptor beta chains presented below share a single source sample, sequenced in a study of blood T cell repertoires in COVID-19. Method: immunoSEQ multiplex PCR; TCRdb's copy keeps in-frame clones and lacks some. The sample yields 250,000 to 300,000 clones, about 89% seen once. Sequencing was carried out using PBMCs or T cells enriched from blood (not recorded which). The receptors shown here come from a man aged 35-49 years who had recovered from COVID-19.

This chain uses TRBV9 with TRBJ2-7; 8 nucleotides align to TRBD1. The junction had 13 bases not matched to a gene; V was cut back by 0 bases and J by 5 bases. The CDR3 is made up of 17 amino acids. CDR1 and CDR2 (germline): SGDLS, YYNGEE. The CDR3 DNA reads as TGTGCCAGCAGCGTAGAAGGAACAGGGGGTTTCATCGACGAGCAGTACTTC. Translating gives CASSVEGTGGFIDEQYF.

Written as DNA, the CDR3 is TGTGCCAGCACCACTTGGGGGCTAGCGGGAACTTTAAATGAGCAGTTCTTC. It translates to CASTTWGLAGTLNEQFF. The rearrangement joins TRBV7-2 to TRBJ2-1; TRBD2 aligns across 9 bases. The CDR3 covers 17 residues. Trimming took 7 bases from V and 7 from J; bases not matched to a gene: 17. Germline values: CDR1 SGHTA, CDR2 FQGNSA. Combining the CDR3 with reference TRBV7-2 and TRBJ2-1 gives the whole variable domain GAGVSQSPSNKVTEKGKDVELRCDPISGHTALYWYRQSLGQGLEFLIYFQGNSAPDKSGLPSDRFSAERTGGSVSTLTIQRTQQEDSAVYLCASTTWGLAGTLNEQFFGPGTRLTVL.

CDR3 bases: TGTGCCAGCAGCGTAGATTCAGCCTACGAGCAGTACTTC. It encodes CASSVDSAYEQYF. V usage is TRBV9 and J usage is TRBJ2-7; D gene uncertain. Germline V lookup: CDR1 SGDLS, CDR2 YYNGEE. Trimming removed 0 bases from V and 2 bases from J, with 6 bases in between. The length of the CDR3 is 13 residues.